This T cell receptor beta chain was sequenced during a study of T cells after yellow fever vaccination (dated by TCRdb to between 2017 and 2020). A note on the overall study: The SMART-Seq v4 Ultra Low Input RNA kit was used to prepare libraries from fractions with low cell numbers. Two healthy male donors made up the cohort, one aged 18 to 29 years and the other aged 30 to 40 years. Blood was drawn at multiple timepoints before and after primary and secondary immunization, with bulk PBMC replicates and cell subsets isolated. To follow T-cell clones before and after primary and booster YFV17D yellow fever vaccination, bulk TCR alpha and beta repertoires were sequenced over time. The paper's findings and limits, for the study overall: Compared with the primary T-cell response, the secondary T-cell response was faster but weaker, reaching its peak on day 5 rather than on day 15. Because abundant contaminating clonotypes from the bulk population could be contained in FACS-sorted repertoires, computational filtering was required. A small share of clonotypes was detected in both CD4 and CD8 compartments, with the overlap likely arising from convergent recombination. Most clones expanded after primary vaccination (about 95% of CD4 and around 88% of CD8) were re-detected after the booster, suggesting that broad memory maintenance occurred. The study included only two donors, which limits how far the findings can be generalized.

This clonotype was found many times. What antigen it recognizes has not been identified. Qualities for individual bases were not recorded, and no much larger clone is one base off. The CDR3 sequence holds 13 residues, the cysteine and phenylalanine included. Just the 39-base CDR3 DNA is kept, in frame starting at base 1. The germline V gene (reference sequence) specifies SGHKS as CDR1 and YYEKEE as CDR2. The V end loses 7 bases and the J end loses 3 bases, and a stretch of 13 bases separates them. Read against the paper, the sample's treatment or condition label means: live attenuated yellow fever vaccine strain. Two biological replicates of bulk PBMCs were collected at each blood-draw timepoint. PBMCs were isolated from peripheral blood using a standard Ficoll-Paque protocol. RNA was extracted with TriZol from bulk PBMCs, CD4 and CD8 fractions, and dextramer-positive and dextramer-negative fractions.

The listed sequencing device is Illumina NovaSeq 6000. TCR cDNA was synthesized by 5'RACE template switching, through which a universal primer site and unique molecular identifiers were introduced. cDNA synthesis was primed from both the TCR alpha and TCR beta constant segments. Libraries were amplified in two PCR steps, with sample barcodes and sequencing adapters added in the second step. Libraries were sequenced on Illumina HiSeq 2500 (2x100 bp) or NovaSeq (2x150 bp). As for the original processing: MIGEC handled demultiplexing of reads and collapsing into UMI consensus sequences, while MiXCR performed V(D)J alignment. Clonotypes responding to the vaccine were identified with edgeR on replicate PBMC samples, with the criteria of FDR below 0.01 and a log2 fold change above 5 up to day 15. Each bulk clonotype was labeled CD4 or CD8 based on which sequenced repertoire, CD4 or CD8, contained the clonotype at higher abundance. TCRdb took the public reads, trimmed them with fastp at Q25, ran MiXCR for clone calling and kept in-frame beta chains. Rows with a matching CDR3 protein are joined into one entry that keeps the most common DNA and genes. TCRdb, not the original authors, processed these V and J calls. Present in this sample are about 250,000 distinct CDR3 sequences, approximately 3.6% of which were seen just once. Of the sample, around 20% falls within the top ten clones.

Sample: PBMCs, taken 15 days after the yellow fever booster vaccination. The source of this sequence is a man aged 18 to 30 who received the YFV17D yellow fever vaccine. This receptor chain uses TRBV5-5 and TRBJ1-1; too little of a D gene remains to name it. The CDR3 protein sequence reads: CASEERSYTEAFF. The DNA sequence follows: TGTGCCAGCGAGGAACGGTCCTACACTGAAGCTTTCTTT.